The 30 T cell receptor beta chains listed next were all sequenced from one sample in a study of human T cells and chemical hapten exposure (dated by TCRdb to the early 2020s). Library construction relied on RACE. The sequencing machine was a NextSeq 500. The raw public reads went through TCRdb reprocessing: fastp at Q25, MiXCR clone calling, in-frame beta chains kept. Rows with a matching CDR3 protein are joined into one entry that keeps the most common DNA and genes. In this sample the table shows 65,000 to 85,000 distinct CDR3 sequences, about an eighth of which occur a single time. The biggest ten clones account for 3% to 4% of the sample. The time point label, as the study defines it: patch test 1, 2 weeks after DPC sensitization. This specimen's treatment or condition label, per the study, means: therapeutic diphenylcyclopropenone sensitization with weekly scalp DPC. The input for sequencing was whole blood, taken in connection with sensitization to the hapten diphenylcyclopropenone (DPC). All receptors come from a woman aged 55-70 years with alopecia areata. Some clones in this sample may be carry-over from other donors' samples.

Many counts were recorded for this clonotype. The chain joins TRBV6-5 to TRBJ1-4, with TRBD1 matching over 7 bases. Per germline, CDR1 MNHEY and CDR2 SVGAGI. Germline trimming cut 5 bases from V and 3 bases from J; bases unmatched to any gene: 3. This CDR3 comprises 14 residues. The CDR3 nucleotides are TGTGCCAGCAGTCCCGGACAGGCTAATGAAAAACTGTTTTTT. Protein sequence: CASSPGQANEKLFF.

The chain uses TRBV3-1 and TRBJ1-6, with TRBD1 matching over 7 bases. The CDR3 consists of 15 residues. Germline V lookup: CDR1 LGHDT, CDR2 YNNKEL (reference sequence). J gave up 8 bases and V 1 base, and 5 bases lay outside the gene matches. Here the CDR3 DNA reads TGTGCCAGCAGCCAAGGACAGGGTTTCGATTCACCCCTCCACTTT. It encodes CASSQGQGFDSPLHF. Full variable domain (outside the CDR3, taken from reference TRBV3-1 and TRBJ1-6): DTAVSQTPKYLVTQMGNDKSIKCEQNLGHDTMYWYKQDSKKFLKIMFSYNNKELIINETVPNRFSPKSPDKAHLNLHINSLELGDSAVYFCASSQGQGFDSPLHFGNGTRLTVT.

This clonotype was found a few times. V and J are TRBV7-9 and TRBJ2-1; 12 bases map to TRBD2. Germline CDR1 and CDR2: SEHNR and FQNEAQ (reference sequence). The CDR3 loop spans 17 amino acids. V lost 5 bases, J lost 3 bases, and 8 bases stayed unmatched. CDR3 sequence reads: CASSQYWTSGVYNEQFF. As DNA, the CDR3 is TGTGCCAGCAGCCAATATTGGACTAGCGGGGTCTACAATGAGCAGTTCTTC.

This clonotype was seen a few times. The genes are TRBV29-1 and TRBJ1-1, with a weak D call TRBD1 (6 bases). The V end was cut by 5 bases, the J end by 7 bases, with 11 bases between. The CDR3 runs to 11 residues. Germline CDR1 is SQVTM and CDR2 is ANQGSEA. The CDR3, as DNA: TGCAGCGTTCCAAAGGGGGATGAAGCTTTCTTT. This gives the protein CSVPKGDEAFF. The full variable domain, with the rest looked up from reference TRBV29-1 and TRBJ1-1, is SAVISQKPSRDICQRGTSLTIQCQVDSQVTMMFWYRQQPGQSLTLIATANQGSEATYESGFVIDKFPISRPNLTFSTLTVSNMSPEDSSIYLCSVPKGDEAFFGQGTRLTVV.

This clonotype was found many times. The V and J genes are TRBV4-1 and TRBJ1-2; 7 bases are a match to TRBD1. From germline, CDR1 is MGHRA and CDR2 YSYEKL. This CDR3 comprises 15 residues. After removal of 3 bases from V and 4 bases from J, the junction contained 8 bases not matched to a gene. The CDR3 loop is CASSHVGRGTYGYTF. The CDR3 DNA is TGCGCCAGCAGCCACGTGGGCAGGGGGACCTATGGCTACACCTTC.

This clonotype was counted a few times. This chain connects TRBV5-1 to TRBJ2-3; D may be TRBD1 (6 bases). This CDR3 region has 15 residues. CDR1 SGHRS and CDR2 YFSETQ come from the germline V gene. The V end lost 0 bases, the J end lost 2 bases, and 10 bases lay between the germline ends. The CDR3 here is CASSLDRANTDTQYF. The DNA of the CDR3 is TGCGCCAGCAGCTTGGACAGGGCGAACACAGATACGCAGTATTTT.

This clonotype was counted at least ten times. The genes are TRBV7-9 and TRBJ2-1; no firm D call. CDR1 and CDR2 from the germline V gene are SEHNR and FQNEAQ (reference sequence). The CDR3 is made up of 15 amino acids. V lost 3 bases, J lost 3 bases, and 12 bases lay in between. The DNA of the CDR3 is TGTGCCAGCAGCTTTTATGTTCCCGTCTACAATGAGCAGTTCTTC. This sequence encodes CASSFYVPVYNEQFF.

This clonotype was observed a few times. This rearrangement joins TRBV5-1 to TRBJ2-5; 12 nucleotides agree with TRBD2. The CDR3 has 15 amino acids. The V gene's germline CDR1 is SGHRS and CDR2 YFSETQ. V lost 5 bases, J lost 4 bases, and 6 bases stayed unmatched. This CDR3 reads CASRRLAGGPETQYF. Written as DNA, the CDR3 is TGCGCCAGCAGACGTCTAGCGGGGGGGCCAGAGACCCAGTACTTC.

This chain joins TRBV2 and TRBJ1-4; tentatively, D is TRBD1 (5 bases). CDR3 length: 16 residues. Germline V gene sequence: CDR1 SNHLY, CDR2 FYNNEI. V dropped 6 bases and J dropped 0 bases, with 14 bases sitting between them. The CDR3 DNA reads TGTGCCAGCAGACGAAACCCCAGGGCAACTAATGAAAAACTGTTTTTT. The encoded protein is CASRRNPRATNEKLFF.

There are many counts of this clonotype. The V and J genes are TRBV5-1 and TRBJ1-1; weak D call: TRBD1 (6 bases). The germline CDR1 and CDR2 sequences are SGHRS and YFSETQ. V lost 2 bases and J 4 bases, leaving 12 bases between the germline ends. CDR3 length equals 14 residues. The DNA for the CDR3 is TGCGCCAGCAGCTTTGGGGGGCTGTTCACTGAAGCTTTCTTT. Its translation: CASSFGGLFTEAFF.

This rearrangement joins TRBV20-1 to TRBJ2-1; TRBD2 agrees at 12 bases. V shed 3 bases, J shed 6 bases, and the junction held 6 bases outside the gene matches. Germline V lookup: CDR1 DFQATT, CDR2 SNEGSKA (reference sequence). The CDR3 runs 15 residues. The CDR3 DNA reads TGCAGTGCTAGGGAAGGACTAGCGGGGACCAATGAGCAGTTCTTC. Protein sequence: CSAREGLAGTNEQFF.

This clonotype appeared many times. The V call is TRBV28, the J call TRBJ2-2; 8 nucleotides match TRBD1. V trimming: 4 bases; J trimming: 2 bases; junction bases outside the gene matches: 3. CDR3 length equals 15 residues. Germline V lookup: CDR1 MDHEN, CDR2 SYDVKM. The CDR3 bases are TGTGCCAGCAGTTCAGGGGGCCTAAACACCGGGGAGCTGTTTTTT. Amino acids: CASSSGGLNTGELFF.

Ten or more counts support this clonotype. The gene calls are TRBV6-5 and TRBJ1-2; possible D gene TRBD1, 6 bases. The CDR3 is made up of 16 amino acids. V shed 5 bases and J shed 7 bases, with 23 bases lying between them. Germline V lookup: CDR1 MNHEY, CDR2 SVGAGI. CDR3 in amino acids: CASSPQAFTGMSGYTF. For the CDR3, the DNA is TGTGCCAGCAGTCCCCAGGCCTTTACAGGGATGTCTGGCTACACCTTC.

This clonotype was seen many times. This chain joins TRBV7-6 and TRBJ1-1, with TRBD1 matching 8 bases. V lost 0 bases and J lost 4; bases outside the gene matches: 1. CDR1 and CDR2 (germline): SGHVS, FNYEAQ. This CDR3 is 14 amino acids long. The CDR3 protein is CASSLAQGVTEAFF. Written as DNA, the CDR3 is TGTGCCAGCAGCTTAGCACAGGGGGTCACTGAAGCTTTCTTT.

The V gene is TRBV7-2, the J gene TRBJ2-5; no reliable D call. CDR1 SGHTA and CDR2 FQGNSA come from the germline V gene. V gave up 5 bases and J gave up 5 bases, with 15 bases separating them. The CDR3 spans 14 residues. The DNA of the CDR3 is TGTGCCAGCAGCCCATGGAGTAGTGGGGAGACCCAGTACTTC. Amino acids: CASSPWSSGETQYF.

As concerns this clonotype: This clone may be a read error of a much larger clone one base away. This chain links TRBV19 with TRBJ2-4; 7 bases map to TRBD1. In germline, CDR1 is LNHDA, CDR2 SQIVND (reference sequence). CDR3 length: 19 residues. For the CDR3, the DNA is TGTGCCAGTAGTATAGCCCTGCTTGGGACAGCAAGTGCCAAAAACATTGAGTACTTC. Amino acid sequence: CASSIALLGTASAKNIEYF.

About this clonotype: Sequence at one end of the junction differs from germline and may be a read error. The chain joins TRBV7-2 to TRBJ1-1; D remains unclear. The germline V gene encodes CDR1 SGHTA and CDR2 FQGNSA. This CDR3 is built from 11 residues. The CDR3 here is CASSLAREVHF. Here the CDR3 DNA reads TGTGCCAGCAGCTTAGCTCGGGAGGTACACTTT.

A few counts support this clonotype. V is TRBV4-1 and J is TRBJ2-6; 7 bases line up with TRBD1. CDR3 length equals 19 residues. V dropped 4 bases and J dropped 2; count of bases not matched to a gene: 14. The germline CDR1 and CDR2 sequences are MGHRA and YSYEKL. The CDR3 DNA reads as TGCGCCAGCAGCCTAGAAAGAGACAGGGATACCCCTGGGGCCAACGTCCTGACTTTC. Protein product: CASSLERDRDTPGANVLTF.

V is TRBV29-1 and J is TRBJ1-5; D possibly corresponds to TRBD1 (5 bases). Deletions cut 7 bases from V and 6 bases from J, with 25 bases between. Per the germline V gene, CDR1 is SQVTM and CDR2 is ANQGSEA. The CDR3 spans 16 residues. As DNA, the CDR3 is TGCAGCGCGACGACGGGACGCTCCTCGGGCGGTCAGCCCCAGCATTTT. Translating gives CSATTGRSSGGQPQHF.

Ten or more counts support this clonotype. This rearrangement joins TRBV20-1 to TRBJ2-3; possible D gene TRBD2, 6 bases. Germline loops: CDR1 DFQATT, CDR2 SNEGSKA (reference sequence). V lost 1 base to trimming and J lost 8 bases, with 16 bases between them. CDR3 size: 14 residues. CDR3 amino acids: CSARVVSGRGTQYF. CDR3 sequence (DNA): TGCAGTGCTAGAGTTGTGAGCGGGCGTGGTACGCAGTATTTT.

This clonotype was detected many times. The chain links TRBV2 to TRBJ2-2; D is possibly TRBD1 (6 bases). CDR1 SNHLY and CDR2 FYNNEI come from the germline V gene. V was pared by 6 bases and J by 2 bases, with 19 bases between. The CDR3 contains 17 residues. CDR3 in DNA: TGTGCCAGCAGGGATAGGGAGCCGGGACAAAACACCGGGGAGCTGTTTTTT. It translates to CASRDREPGQNTGELFF.

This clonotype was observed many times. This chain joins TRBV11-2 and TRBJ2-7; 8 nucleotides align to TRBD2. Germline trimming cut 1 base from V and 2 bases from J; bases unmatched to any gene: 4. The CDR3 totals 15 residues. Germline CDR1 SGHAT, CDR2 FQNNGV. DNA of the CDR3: TGTGCCAGCAGCTTAGTGGGCGGGGGGACCTACGAGCAGTACTTC. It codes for CASSLVGGGTYEQYF.

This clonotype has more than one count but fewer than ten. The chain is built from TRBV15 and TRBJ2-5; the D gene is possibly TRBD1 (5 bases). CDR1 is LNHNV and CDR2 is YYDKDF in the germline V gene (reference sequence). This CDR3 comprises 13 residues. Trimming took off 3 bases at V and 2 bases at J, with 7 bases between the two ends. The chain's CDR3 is CATSRGHQETQYF. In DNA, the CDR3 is TGTGCCACCAGCAGGGGGCATCAAGAGACCCAGTACTTC.

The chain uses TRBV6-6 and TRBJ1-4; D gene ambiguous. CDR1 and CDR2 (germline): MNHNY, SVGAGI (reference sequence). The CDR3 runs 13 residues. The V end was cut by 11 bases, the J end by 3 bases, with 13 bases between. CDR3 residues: CAGKRIANEKLFF. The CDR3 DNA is TGTGCCGGCAAAAGGATAGCTAATGAAAAACTGTTTTTT.

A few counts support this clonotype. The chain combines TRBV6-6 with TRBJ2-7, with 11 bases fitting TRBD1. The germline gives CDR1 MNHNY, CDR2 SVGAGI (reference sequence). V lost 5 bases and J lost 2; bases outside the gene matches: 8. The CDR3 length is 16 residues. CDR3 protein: CASSNPGGQGAYEQYF. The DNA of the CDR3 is TGTGCCAGCAGTAACCCCGGGGGACAGGGGGCCTACGAGCAGTACTTC.

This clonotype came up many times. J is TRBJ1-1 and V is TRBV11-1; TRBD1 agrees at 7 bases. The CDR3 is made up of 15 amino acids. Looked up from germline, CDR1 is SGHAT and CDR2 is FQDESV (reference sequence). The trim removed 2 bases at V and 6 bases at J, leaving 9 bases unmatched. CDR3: CASSLTTGYSAEAFF. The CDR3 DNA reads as TGTGCCAGCAGCTTAACGACAGGGTATAGTGCTGAAGCTTTCTTT.

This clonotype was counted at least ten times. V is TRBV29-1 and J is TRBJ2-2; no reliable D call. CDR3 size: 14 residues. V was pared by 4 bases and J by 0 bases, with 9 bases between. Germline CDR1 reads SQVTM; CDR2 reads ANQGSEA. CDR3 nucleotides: TGCAGCGTTGGTAAAGCCACGAACACCGGGGAGCTGTTTTTT. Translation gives CSVGKATNTGELFF.

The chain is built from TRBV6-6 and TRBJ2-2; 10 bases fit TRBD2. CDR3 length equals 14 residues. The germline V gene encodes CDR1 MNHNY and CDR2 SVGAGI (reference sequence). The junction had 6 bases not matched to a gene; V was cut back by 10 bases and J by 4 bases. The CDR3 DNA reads TGTGCCACCGCCGGGACTAGCGTCACCGGGGAGCTGTTTTTT. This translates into CATAGTSVTGELFF.

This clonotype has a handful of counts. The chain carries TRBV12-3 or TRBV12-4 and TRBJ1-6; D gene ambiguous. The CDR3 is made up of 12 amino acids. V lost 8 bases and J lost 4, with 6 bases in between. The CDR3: CASQSYNSPLHF. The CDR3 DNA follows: TGTGCCAGCCAATCTTATAATTCACCCCTCCACTTT.

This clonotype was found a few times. CDR3 sequence reads: CASSYGGGSRQPQHF. The CDR3, as DNA: TGTGCCAGCAGCTATGGGGGGGGATCGAGACAGCCCCAGCATTTT. The chain recombines TRBV27 with TRBJ1-5; a possible D gene is TRBD1 (5 bases). Germline V CDR1 and CDR2: MNHEY, SMNVEV (reference sequence). The CDR3 is made up of 15 amino acids. V lost 6 bases and J 7 bases, leaving 19 bases between the germline ends.